This T cell receptor beta chain was obtained from a study of blood T cell repertoires in COVID-19. The wider study: COVID-19 samples collected from the United States, Italy and Spain covered acute and convalescent phases.

Under the authors' procedure: Quantification of nucleated cells was approximated via reference gene primer amplification. TCRdb's table, derived via immunoSEQ multiplex PCR, lists solely in-frame clones and lacks some. V, J and clone size derive from that table, while D and trimming were established from the DNA sequence. The data show 50,000 to 80,000 clones, with 80% to 90% seen just once and 43% held by the top ten. This CDR3 is built from 18 residues. The V end lost 1 base, the J end lost 1 base, and 14 bases lay between the germline ends. Germline V gene sequence: CDR1 LGHDT, CDR2 YNNKEL (reference sequence). Enrolment of Seattle patients took place during active infection, and they were followed longitudinally.

The clonotype originates from a woman aged 55-70 years with COVID-19, enrolled during active disease. Input material: peripheral blood. The chain uses TRBV3-1 (or the pseudogene TRBV3-2) and TRBJ1-6; D unresolved. The CDR3 spells CASSQGTFRGSYNSPLHF. The CDR3 DNA follows: TGTGCCAGCAGCCAAGGGACCTTTAGAGGGTCCTATAATTCACCCCTCCACTTT.